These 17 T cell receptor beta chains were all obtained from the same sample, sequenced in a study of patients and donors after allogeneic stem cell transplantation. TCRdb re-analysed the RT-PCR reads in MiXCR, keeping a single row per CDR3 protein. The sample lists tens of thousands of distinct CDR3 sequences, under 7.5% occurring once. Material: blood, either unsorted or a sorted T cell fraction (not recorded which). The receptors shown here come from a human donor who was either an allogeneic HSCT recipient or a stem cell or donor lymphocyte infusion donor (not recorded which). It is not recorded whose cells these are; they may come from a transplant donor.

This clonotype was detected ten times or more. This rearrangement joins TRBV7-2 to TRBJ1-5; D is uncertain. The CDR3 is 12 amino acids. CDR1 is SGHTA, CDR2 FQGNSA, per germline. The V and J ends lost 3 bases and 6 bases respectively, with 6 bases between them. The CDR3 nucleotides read TGTGCCAGCAGCTTCAAGAGTCAGCCCCAGCATTTT. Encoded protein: CASSFKSQPQHF.

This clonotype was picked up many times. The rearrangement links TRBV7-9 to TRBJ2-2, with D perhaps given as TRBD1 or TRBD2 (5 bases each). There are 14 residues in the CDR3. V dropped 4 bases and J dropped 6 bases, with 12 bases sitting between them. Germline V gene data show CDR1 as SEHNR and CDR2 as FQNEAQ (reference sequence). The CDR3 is CASSSLLGAGELFF. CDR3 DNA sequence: TGTGCCAGCAGCTCCTTGTTGGGGGCCGGGGAGCTGTTTTTT.

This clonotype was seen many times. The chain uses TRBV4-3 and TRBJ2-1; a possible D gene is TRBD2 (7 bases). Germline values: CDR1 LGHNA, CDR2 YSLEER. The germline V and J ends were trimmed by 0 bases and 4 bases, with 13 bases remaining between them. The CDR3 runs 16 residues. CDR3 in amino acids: CASSQEGGRAYNEQFF. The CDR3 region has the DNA TGCGCCAGCAGCCAAGAAGGGGGGAGGGCGTACAATGAGCAGTTCTTC.

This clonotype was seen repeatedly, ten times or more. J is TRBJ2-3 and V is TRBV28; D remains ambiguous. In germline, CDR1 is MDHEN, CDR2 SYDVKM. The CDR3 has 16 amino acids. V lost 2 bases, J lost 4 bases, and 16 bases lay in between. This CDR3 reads CASSLDVSGHPDTQYF. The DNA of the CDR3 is TGTGCCAGCAGTTTAGACGTGTCGGGTCACCCAGATACGCAGTATTTT.

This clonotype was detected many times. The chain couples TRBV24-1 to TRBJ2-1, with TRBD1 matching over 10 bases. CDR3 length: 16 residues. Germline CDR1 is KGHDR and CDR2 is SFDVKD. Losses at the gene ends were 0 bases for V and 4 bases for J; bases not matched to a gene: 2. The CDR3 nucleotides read TGTGCCACCAGTGATTTGACGGGACAGGGGTACAATGAGCAGTTCTTC. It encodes CATSDLTGQGYNEQFF.

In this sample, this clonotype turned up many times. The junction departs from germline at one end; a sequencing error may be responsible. CDR3: CASSLAKYGYTF. In DNA form, the CDR3 reads TGTGCCAGCAGTTTAGCTAAGTATGGCTACACCTTC. The chain links TRBV28 to TRBJ1-2; D unclear. The CDR3 is 12 amino acids. CDR1 is MDHEN and CDR2 is SYDVKM in the germline V gene.

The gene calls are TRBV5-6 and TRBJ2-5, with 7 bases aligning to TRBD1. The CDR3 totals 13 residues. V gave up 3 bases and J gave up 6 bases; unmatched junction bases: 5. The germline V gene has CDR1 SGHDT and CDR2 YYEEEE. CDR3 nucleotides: TGTGCCAGCAGCTCCTACAGGGGAAAGACCCAGTACTTC. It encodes CASSSYRGKTQYF.

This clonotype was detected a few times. CDR3 residues: CASSSLTSGITQYF. The CDR3 nucleotides are TGTGCCAGCAGCTCCTTGACTAGCGGGATCACCCAGTACTTC. The chain employs TRBV7-2 and TRBJ2-5; 11 bases agree with TRBD2. CDR3 length: 14 amino acids. The V gene's germline CDR1 is SGHTA and CDR2 FQGNSA. Trimming removed 4 bases from V and 8 bases from J; junction bases left unmatched: 6.

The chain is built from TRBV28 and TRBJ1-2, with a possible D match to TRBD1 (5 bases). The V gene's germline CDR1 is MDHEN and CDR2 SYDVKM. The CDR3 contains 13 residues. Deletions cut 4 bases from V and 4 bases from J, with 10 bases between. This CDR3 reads CASSSGLTYGYTF. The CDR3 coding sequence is TGTGCCAGCAGTTCGGGACTGACCTATGGCTACACCTTC.

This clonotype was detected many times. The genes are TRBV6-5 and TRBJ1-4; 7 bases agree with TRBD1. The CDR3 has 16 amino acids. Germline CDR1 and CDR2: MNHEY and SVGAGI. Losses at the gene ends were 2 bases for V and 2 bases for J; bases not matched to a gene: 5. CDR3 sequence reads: CASSYGTGATNEKLFF. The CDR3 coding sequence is TGTGCCAGCAGTTACGGCACAGGGGCGACTAATGAAAAACTGTTTTTT.

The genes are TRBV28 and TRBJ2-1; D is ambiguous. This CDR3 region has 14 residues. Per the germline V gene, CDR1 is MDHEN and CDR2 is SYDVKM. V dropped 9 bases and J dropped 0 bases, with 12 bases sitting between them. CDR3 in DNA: TGTGCCAGTCTCGGGCTCAGCTCCTACAATGAGCAGTTCTTC. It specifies CASLGLSSYNEQFF.

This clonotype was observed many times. Here the CDR3 reads CASSTGTVAFF. CDR3 bases: TGTGCCAGCAGCACCGGGACAGTGGCTTTCTTT. V usage is TRBV5-4 and J usage is TRBJ1-1; 7 bases line up with TRBD1. Germline assignment: CDR1 SGHNT and CDR2 YYREEE (reference sequence). The V segment lost 4 bases and the J segment 11 bases; nucleotides outside the gene matches: 5. The CDR3 consists of 11 residues.

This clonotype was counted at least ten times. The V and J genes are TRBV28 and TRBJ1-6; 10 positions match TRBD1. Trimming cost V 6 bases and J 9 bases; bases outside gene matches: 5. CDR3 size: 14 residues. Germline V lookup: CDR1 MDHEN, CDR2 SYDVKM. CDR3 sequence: CASSPWTGGSPLHF. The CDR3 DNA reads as TGTGCCAGCAGCCCGTGGACAGGGGGTTCACCCCTCCACTTT. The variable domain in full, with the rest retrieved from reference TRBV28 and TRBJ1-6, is DVKVTQSSRYLVKRTGEKVFLECVQDMDHENMFWYRQDPGLGLRLIYFSYDVKMKEKGDIPEGYSVSREKKERFSLILESASTNQTSMYLCASSPWTGGSPLHFGNGTRLTVT.

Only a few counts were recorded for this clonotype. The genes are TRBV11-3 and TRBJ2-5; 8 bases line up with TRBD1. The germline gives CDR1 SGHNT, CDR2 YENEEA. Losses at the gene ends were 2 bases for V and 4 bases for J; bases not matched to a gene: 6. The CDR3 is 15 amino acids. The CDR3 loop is CASSLQGAGGETQYF. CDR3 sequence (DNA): TGTGCCAGCAGCTTACAGGGGGCAGGAGGAGAGACCCAGTACTTC.

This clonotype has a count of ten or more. The chain's CDR3 is CASSLAYGGLPSYEQYF. CDR3 sequence (DNA): TGTGCCAGCAGCTTGGCATATGGGGGACTGCCCTCCTACGAGCAGTACTTC. This chain joins TRBV11-2 and TRBJ2-7, with D perhaps matching TRBD2 (6 bases). This CDR3 contains 17 residues. The V gene lost 3 bases and the J gene lost 0 bases, with 18 bases spanning the gap. Germline values: CDR1 SGHAT, CDR2 FQNNGV.

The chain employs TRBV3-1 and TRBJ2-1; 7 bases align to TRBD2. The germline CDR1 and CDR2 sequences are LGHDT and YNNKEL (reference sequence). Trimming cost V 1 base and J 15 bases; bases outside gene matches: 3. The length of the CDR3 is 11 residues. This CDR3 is CASSQGTRGFF. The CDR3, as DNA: TGTGCCAGCAGCCAAGGGACTAGGGGGTTCTTC.

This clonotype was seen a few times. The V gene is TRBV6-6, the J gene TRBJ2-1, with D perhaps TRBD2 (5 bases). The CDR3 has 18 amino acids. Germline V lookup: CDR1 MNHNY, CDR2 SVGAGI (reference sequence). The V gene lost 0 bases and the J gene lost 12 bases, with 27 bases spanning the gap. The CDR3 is CASSYSPFYSEVPKGQFF. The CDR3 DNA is TGTGCCAGCAGTTACTCGCCATTTTATAGCGAGGTCCCGAAAGGGCAGTTCTTC.